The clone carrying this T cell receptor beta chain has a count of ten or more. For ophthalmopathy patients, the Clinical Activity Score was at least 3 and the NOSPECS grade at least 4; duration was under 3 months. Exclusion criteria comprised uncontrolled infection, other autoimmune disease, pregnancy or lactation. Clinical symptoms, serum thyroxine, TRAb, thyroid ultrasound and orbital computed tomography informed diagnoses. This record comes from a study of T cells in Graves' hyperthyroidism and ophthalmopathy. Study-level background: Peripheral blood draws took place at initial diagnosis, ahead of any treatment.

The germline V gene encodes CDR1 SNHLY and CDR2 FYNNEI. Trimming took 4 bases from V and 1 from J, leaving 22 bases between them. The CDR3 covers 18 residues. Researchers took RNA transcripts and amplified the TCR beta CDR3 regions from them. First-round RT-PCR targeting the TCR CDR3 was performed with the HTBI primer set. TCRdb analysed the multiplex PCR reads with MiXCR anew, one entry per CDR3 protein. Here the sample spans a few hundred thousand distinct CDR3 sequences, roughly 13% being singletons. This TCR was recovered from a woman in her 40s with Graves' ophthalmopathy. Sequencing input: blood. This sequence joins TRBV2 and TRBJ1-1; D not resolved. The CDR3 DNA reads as TGTGCCAGCAGTGGAACAGACACGGAGGACGAACCGAACACTGAAGCTTTCTTT. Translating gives CASSGTDTEDEPNTEAFF. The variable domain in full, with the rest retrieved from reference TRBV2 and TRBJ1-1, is EPEVTQTPSHQVTQMGQEVILRCVPISNHLYFYWYRQILGQKVEFLVSFYNNEISEKSEIFDDQFSVERPDGSNFTLKIRSTKLEDSAMYFCASSGTDTEDEPNTEAFFGQGTRLTVV.